This TCR beta chain was recorded in a study of T cell responses to AZD1222 COVID-19 vaccine. The CDR3 is 15 residues long. From germline, CDR1 is SGHAT and CDR2 FQNNGV. V shed 0 bases and J shed 6 bases, with 15 bases lying between them. This clone was seen a handful of times. The table came from immunoSEQ multiplex PCR; TCRdb's copy has only in-frame clones and leaves some out. The sample has around 120,000 clones; roughly 88% are singletons. This receptor was identified in an adult who received the AZD1222 COVID-19 vaccine. Sequencing used peripheral blood, obtained 28 days after the second AZD1222 dose. V gene TRBV11-2 combines with J gene TRBJ2-7, with TRBD1 as a possible D gene (6 bases). This CDR3 reads CASSLERTVGLEQYF. The DNA of the CDR3 is TGTGCCAGCAGCTTAGAGAGGACAGTAGGGCTCGAGCAGTACTTC. The full variable domain, in which reference TRBV11-2 and TRBJ2-7 provide the parts outside the CDR3, is EAGVAQSPRYKIIEKRQSVAFWCNPISGHATLYWYQQILGQGPKLLIQFQNNGVVDDSQLPKDRFSAERLKGVDSTLKIQPAKLEDSAVYLCASSLERTVGLEQYFGPGTRLTVT.